This T cell receptor beta chain was sequenced in a study of regulatory T cells after allogeneic stem cell transplantation (dated by TCRdb to between 2018 and 2020). At the level of the whole study: Patients were divided into groups based on whether acute graft-versus-host disease developed within 100 days of stem cell transplantation. Conventional CD4+ T cells defined as CD4+CD25+/-CD127+ were also sorted and TCR-sequenced for comparison in the study. CD4+CD25+CD127- regulatory T cells were obtained from patient PBMCs by means of fluorescence-activated cell sorting. The study compared the regulatory T-cell TCR repertoire after allogeneic stem cell transplantation between patients with and without acute graft-versus-host disease.

In light of the paper, this sample's time point label describes: 30 days after allogeneic hematopoietic stem cell transplantation. At 30 days after allogeneic hematopoietic stem cell transplantation, peripheral blood mononuclear cells were collected from the patients. From cysteine to phenylalanine, the CDR3 is 16 amino acids long. Only the CDR3 DNA stays, 48 bases, in frame from base 1. In the germline V gene, CDR1 corresponds to SGDLS and CDR2 to YYNGEE. General conclusions and limits of the study: Top 10 regulatory T-cell clones occupied a significantly larger repertoire share in non-GvHD patients, suggesting expansion of presumably allo-specific protective clones. None of the regulatory T-cell clones was shared across all patients, and no significant correlation was found between sorted cell numbers and the inverse Simpson index. Because the patient sample size was small, the findings needed to be validated in a larger cohort. No significant difference in conventional CD4+ T-cell repertoire diversity was found between patients with and without graft-versus-host disease. Compared with patients who had graft-versus-host disease, patients without the disease had a regulatory T-cell TCR repertoire that was more focused and less diverse.

Reads for this sample came from an Illumina MiSeq. After the RNA was reverse transcribed with the SMARTer RACE cDNA Amplification kit, the TCR beta CDR3 region was amplified. RNA from sorted cells was extracted with the RNeasy Mini Kit. Illumina paired-end sequencing was applied to the TCR beta amplicons. The source study handled its data this way. MiXCR, VDJtools and the tcR R package were the tools used to analyze the TCR repertoire. The inverse Simpson index served to quantify diversity, and clones were sorted into rare, small, medium or expanded bins based on their proportion of the repertoire. TCRdb redid the processing of the public reads, applying fastp at Q25 and MiXCR, and retained in-frame beta chains. Rows are combined by CDR3 protein, so each entry shows the most common genes and DNA. What appears here as the V and J calls and clone size reflects TCRdb's work, not the paper's. This sample is represented by about 830 distinct CDR3 sequences; 20% to 25% of them were singletons. 15% to 20% of the sample goes to the ten largest clones.

In the case of this clonotype: The clone's antigen remains unknown. One junction end disagrees with the germline gene, perhaps due to a read error.

This clonotype was sampled from a human patient who had an allogeneic stem cell transplant, so the T cells may come from the graft donor. Recombination linked TRBV9 to TRBJ2-7; 8 middle bases align to TRBD2. Sequenced here: sorted CD4+ T cells from blood (whether regulatory or conventional is not recorded), sampled 30 days after allogeneic stem cell transplant. In nucleotides, the sequence is TGTGCCAGCAGTCTGACGTTTAGCGGGGCAACCTACAAGCAGTACTTC. This encodes CASSLTFSGATYKQYF. The entire variable domain, with the stretches around the CDR3 drawn from the reference TRBV9 and TRBJ2-7 proteins, is DSGVTQTPKHLITATGQRVTLRCSPRSGDLSVYWYQQSLDQGLQFLIQYYNGEERAKGNILERFSAQQFPDLHSELNLSSLELGDSALYFCASSLTFSGATYKQYFGPGTRLTVT.